The 3 T cell receptor beta chains below come from one sample, sequenced in a study of blood T cell repertoires in COVID-19. Generated by immunoSEQ multiplex PCR, the TCRdb table keeps only in-frame clones and is missing some. The data show 450,000 or so clones, with 89% seen just once and approximately 1.5% held by the top ten. Sequenced sample: peripheral blood. The receptor source for this set is a woman between 40 and 50 years old with COVID-19, enrolled during active disease.

The rearrangement uses TRBV28 and TRBJ1-1; perhaps TRBD1 as D (5 bases). This CDR3 is built from 13 residues. V lost 6 bases and J lost 1, with 9 bases in between. CDR1 is MDHEN and CDR2 is SYDVKM in the germline V gene. In DNA, the CDR3 is TGTGCCAGCAGACCCACAGGGAACACTGAAGCTTTCTTT. Protein: CASRPTGNTEAFF. Looking up the rest from reference TRBV28 and TRBJ1-1 gives the full variable domain: DVKVTQSSRYLVKRTGEKVFLECVQDMDHENMFWYRQDPGLGLRLIYFSYDVKMKEKGDIPEGYSVSREKKERFSLILESASTNQTSMYLCASRPTGNTEAFFGQGTRLTVV.

The sample holds one count of this clone. V is TRBV24-1 and J is TRBJ2-5; TRBD1 matches at 7 bases. Germline V CDR1 and CDR2: KGHDR, SFDVKD. V lost 4 bases, J lost 0 bases, and 10 bases stayed unmatched. This CDR3 has 17 residues. The chain's CDR3 is CATSEIWDSNDQETQYF. Written as DNA, the CDR3 is TGTGCCACCAGTGAAATTTGGGACAGTAATGACCAAGAGACCCAGTACTTC.

V gene TRBV9 combines with J gene TRBJ2-7, with 8 bases fitting TRBD1. CDR3 length equals 15 residues. Germline lookup yields CDR1 SGDLS and CDR2 YYNGEE. V was clipped by 6 bases and J by 0 bases; unmatched bases: 8. CDR3 bases: TGTGCCAGCACCCCTCCAGGGGGCCCCTCCTACGAGCAGTACTTC. The encoded protein is CASTPPGGPSYEQYF.